This passage covers 28 T cell receptor beta chains from one sample sequenced in a study of shared clonotypes between healthy human individuals. Libraries were prepared by immunoSEQ multiplex PCR; TCRdb keeps only in-frame clonotypes and omits some of them. The sample holds about 1.1 million clones, approximately 80% seen once. The sequenced sample was memory CD4+ T cells from PBMCs. The sample's subset: CD45RA-negative fraction. The receptors were sampled from a man aged 18-30 years in good health. Some clones in this sample may be carry-over from other donors' samples.

The chain has TRBV5-6 and TRBJ2-7, with TRBD2 as a possible D gene (5 bases). The CDR3 is 14 residues long. Germline lookup yields CDR1 SGHDT and CDR2 YYEEEE. V lost 0 bases, J lost 4 bases, and 11 bases lay in between. The CDR3 DNA sequence: TGTGCCAGCAGCTTGGGGTGGGAGACATACGAGCAGTACTTC. Translating gives CASSLGWETYEQYF.

The chain has TRBV27 and TRBJ1-4; D remains unclear. Germline lookup yields CDR1 MNHEY and CDR2 SMNVEV (reference sequence). The CDR3 sequence is 16 residues long. V was trimmed by 2 bases and J by 7 bases, leaving 17 bases between them. CDR3 nucleotide sequence: TGTGCCAGCAGTTTAAGTTTGGGCGGCCTGGGTGAAAAACTGTTTTTT. Amino acids: CASSLSLGGLGEKLFF.

The chain uses TRBV11-2 and TRBJ2-1, with no clear D. Trimming stripped 0 bases from V and 7 bases from J, with 7 bases between. The CDR3 is made up of 13 amino acids. The germline CDR1 and CDR2 sequences are SGHAT and FQNNGV. The CDR3 sequence is CASSLDLFNEQFF. The CDR3 DNA reads as TGTGCCAGCAGCTTAGACCTATTTAATGAGCAGTTCTTC.

Concerning this clone: A far larger clone differs by one base, so this is likely a read error. Other DNA sequences of this sample code for an identical CDR3. The chain recombines TRBV9 with TRBJ1-3; D call uncertain. Germline CDR1 is SGDLS and CDR2 is YYNGEE. The CDR3 contains 13 residues. V lost 3 bases and J lost 0, with 4 bases in between. The CDR3 reads CASSGSSGNTIYF. CDR3 coding DNA: TGTGCCAGCAGCGGAAGCTCTGGAAACACCATATATTTT.

The chain is built from TRBV11-2 and TRBJ2-2; 11 bases align to TRBD2. This CDR3 comprises 16 residues. Germline V gives CDR1 SGHAT, CDR2 FQNNGV. J was trimmed by 2 bases and V by 7 bases; bases with no gene match: 6. The CDR3 protein is CASTRTSGSNTGELFF. The CDR3 DNA sequence: TGTGCCAGCACCCGGACTAGCGGGTCAAACACCGGGGAGCTGTTTTTT.

The gene calls are TRBV6-5 and TRBJ1-2; 11 bases line up with TRBD1. From germline, CDR1 is MNHEY and CDR2 SVGAGI. Trimming at V came to 4 bases and at J to 8 bases, leaving 9 bases not matched to a gene. The CDR3 has 15 residues. CDR3 in DNA: TGTGCCAGCAGTTCATCAGGACAGGGGGCTTCCGGCTACACCTTC. It encodes CASSSSGQGASGYTF.

This clone showed up just once. The chain employs TRBV4-3 and TRBJ1-2; 7 nucleotides agree with TRBD1. CDR1 and CDR2 (germline): LGHNA, YSLEER. The ends lost 4 bases at V and 2 bases at J; junction bases unmatched: 1. The CDR3 consists of 13 residues. This CDR3 reads CASSPGQNYGYTF. The CDR3 DNA reads TGCGCCAGCAGCCCGGGACAGAACTATGGCTACACCTTC.

The gene calls are TRBV6-5 and TRBJ2-5, with D possibly TRBD1 on 5 matching bases. This CDR3 has 15 amino acids. Trimming stripped 7 bases from V and 4 bases from J, with 19 bases between. The germline V gene encodes CDR1 MNHEY and CDR2 SVGAGI. The CDR3 nucleotides read TGTGCCAGCACCGATCTCTCCGCAGGGCCAGAGACCCAGTACTTC. Amino acids: CASTDLSAGPETQYF.

This chain connects TRBV5-1 to TRBJ1-4; TRBD1 matches 8 bases. Trimming at V came to 4 bases and at J to 4 bases, leaving 6 bases not matched to a gene. Germline CDR1 reads SGHRS; CDR2 reads YFSETQ. The CDR3 length is 15 residues. The CDR3 here is CASSPDRGRNEKLFF. In nucleotides, the CDR3 is TGCGCCAGCAGCCCCGACAGGGGCCGTAATGAAAAACTGTTTTTT. The full variable domain, completed using reference TRBV5-1 and TRBJ1-4, is KAGVTQTPRYLIKTRGQQVTLSCSPISGHRSVSWYQQTPGQGLQFLFEYFSETQRNKGNFPGRFSGRQFSNSRSEMNVSTLELGDSALYLCASSPDRGRNEKLFFGSGTQLSVL.

V and J are TRBV9 and TRBJ2-1; 10 bases align to TRBD2. Trimming took 4 bases from V and 7 from J; bases not matched to a gene: 11. The CDR3 is 16 residues long. Germline V gene sequence: CDR1 SGDLS, CDR2 YYNGEE. CDR3 sequence reads: CASSFKLAGGSNEQFF. CDR3 nucleotides: TGTGCCAGCAGCTTCAAGTTAGCGGGAGGAAGTAATGAGCAGTTCTTC.

The V gene is TRBV7-8, the J gene TRBJ2-5; D gene ambiguous. Trimming removed 1 base at V and 5 bases at J, with 14 bases between. The CDR3 has 15 residues. Germline lookup yields CDR1 SGHVS and CDR2 FQNEAQ. This CDR3 is CASSLVPIGWETQYF. The CDR3 bases are TGTGCCAGCAGCTTAGTCCCCATAGGTTGGGAGACCCAGTACTTC.

The J gene is TRBJ1-1, the V gene TRBV6-1, with D perhaps TRBD1 (5 bases). Germline V gene data show CDR1 as MNHNS and CDR2 as SASEGT. V was clipped by 5 bases and J by 11 bases, with 12 bases between them. The CDR3 runs 11 residues. CDR3 sequence reads: CASSHGTGAFF. CDR3 sequence (DNA): TGTGCCAGCAGTCATGGGACGGGGGCTTTCTTT.

Here the CDR3 reads CASRSPGGNYQPQHF. The DNA of the CDR3 is TGTGCCAGCAGGTCACCAGGGGGAAACTATCAGCCCCAGCATTTT. The chain joins TRBV5-8 to TRBJ1-5; 7 bases are a match to TRBD1. The germline V gene has CDR1 SGHTS and CDR2 YDEGEE. V dropped 5 bases and J dropped 5; count of bases not matched to a gene: 10. This CDR3 has 15 amino acids.

This chain links TRBV18 with TRBJ2-6, with 9 bases matching TRBD1. V shed 3 bases and J 1 base; nucleotides not matched to a gene: 4. This CDR3 comprises 17 residues. The V gene's germline CDR1 is KGHSH and CDR2 LQKENI. CDR3: CASSPGQGTSGANVLTF. The CDR3 coding sequence is TGTGCCAGCTCACCGGGACAGGGAACATCTGGGGCCAACGTCCTGACTTTC.

V is TRBV6-5 and J is TRBJ2-2; TRBD2 is a possible D gene (6 bases). V was trimmed by 5 bases and J by 7 bases, leaving 11 bases between them. CDR3 length equals 13 residues. Germline CDR1 reads MNHEY; CDR2 reads SVGAGI. CDR3 nucleotide sequence: TGTGCCAGCAGTCCGACTAGTTACGGGGAGCTGTTTTTT. Translation: CASSPTSYGELFF.

The chain joins TRBV2 to TRBJ1-1; D is unclear. CDR1 and CDR2 from the germline V gene are SNHLY and FYNNEI. V lost 6 bases and J 3 bases, leaving 17 bases between the germline ends. The CDR3 contains 15 residues. DNA for the CDR3: TGTGCCAGCAGCCCAGAAGGCGCGTCATACACTGAAGCTTTCTTT. Amino acid sequence: CASSPEGASYTEAFF.

This clone was counted only a few times. The CDR3 coding sequence is TGTGCCAGCAGTCCCCCCTCGGGACTTCTGACTGAAGCTTTCTTT. This sequence encodes CASSPPSGLLTEAFF. The gene calls are TRBV28 and TRBJ1-1, with a tentative D call TRBD1 (5 bases). Germline V gene data show CDR1 as MDHEN and CDR2 as SYDVKM. V gave up 5 bases and J gave up 5 bases, with 18 bases separating them. The CDR3 spans 15 residues.

Only one count was recorded for this clone. The rearrangement links TRBV5-1 to TRBJ2-7, with 10 bases lining up with TRBD1. Trimming took 4 bases from V and 6 from J; bases not matched to a gene: 13. Germline CDR1 reads SGHRS; CDR2 reads YFSETQ. This CDR3 has 16 residues. CDR3 sequence reads: CASSPGGTGDLGEQYF. CDR3 nucleotides: TGCGCCAGCAGCCCCGGTGGGACAGGGGATTTAGGCGAGCAGTACTTC. Drawing the rest from reference TRBV5-1 and TRBJ2-7, the complete variable domain is KAGVTQTPRYLIKTRGQQVTLSCSPISGHRSVSWYQQTPGQGLQFLFEYFSETQRNKGNFPGRFSGRQFSNSRSEMNVSTLELGDSALYLCASSPGGTGDLGEQYFGPGTRLTVT.

This clone came up a few times. The rearrangement uses TRBV18 and TRBJ2-1; no firm D call. The V end lost 2 bases, the J end lost 1 base, and 9 bases lay between the germline ends. The CDR3 is made up of 15 amino acids. CDR1 and CDR2 from the germline V gene are KGHSH and LQKENI. CDR3 sequence reads: CASSPWKDSYNEQFF. CDR3 coding DNA: TGTGCCAGCTCACCATGGAAGGATTCCTACAATGAGCAGTTCTTC.

The chain uses TRBV10-3 and TRBJ1-5; D is uncertain. Trimming cost V 5 bases and J 4 bases, with 15 bases left between them. Per the germline V gene, CDR1 is ENHRY and CDR2 is SYGVKD. The CDR3 is 15 amino acids. CDR3 sequence: CAISKGGTGNQPQHF. CDR3 sequence (DNA): TGTGCCATCAGTAAGGGTGGAACGGGAAATCAGCCCCAGCATTTT.

This rearrangement joins TRBV5-1 to TRBJ2-5; TRBD1 is a possible D gene (6 bases). CDR3 size: 14 residues. Germline loops: CDR1 SGHRS, CDR2 YFSETQ. Trimming pared 3 bases from V and 2 bases from J, leaving 11 bases between. CDR3 residues: CASSSGTLQETQYF. DNA for the CDR3: TGCGCCAGCAGCTCCGGGACACTACAAGAGACCCAGTACTTC.

The chain joins TRBV5-4 to TRBJ2-6; no reliable D call. The CDR3 sequence is 15 residues long. V was trimmed by 4 bases and J by 4 bases, leaving 12 bases between them. Per germline, CDR1 SGHNT and CDR2 YYREEE (reference sequence). CDR3 coding DNA: TGTGCCAGCAGCAGTGACCTGGGCGGGGCCAACGTCCTGACTTTC. Its protein is CASSSDLGGANVLTF.

This clone appeared once. A read error is possible here, since a much larger clone lies one base away. Other DNA sequences in the same sample also yield this CDR3. The genes are TRBV2 and TRBJ2-3; 8 nucleotides line up with TRBD2. Germline CDR1 and CDR2: SNHLY and FYNNEI. CDR3 size: 15 residues. The CDR3 reads CASSSLAGSTDTQYF. In nucleotides, the CDR3 is TGCGCCAGCAGTTCCTTAGCGGGGAGCACAGATACGCAGTATTTT.

With regard to this clone: This sample includes further DNA sequences coding for the same CDR3. This chain links TRBV2 with TRBJ1-5; TRBD1 aligns across 9 bases. V shed 5 bases and J 5 bases; nucleotides not matched to a gene: 4. Germline V gives CDR1 SNHLY, CDR2 FYNNEI. The CDR3 consists of 14 residues. CDR3 residues: CASSRDRAYQPQHF. In DNA, the CDR3 is TGTGCCAGCAGTCGGGACAGGGCGTATCAGCCCCAGCATTTT.

The rearrangement uses TRBV7-9 and TRBJ1-2; D gene uncertain. Germline V gene data show CDR1 as SEHNR and CDR2 as FQNEAQ (reference sequence). This CDR3 region has 13 residues. Trimming cost V 4 bases and J 5 bases, with 11 bases left between them. The CDR3 is CASSSPAGYGYTF. The CDR3 region has the DNA TGTGCCAGCAGCTCGCCAGCCGGGTATGGCTACACCTTC.

This chain links TRBV11-3 with TRBJ1-3; D perhaps matches TRBD1 (5 bases). Germline assignment: CDR1 SGHNT and CDR2 YENEEA. The CDR3 has 17 residues. Trimming left V 1 base short and J 8 bases short, with 21 bases between. CDR3 sequence (DNA): TGTGCCAGCAGCTTAGGAAAACGTGGGACGGCAGATGACACCATATATTTT. Protein: CASSLGKRGTADDTIYF.

The rearrangement links TRBV7-2 to TRBJ1-2; D not resolved. From germline, CDR1 is SGHTA and CDR2 FQGNSA. The CDR3 extends over 12 amino acids. V was pared by 3 bases and J by 10 bases, with 12 bases between. The CDR3 reads CASSFGGDDYTF. The CDR3, as DNA: TGTGCCAGCAGCTTTGGTGGAGATGACTACACCTTC.

V gene TRBV28 combines with J gene TRBJ1-5, with 7 nucleotides matching TRBD1. J was trimmed by 4 bases and V by 1 base; bases with no gene match: 7. This CDR3 contains 16 residues. CDR1 MDHEN and CDR2 SYDVKM come from the germline V gene. CDR3 nucleotide sequence: TGTGCCAGCAGTTTATTCGAGGGGGCCCTAAATCAGCCCCAGCATTTT. Amino acids: CASSLFEGALNQPQHF.